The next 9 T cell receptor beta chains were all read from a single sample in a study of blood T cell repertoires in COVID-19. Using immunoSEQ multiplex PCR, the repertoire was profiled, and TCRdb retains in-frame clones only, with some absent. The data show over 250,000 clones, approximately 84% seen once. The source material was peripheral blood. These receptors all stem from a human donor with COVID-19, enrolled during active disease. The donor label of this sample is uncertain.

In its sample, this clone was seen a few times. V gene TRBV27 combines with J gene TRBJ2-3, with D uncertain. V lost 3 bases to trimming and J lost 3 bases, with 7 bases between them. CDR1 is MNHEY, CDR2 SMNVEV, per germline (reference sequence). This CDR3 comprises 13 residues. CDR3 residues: CASSFWATDTQYF. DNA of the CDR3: TGTGCCAGCAGTTTCTGGGCGACAGATACGCAGTATTTT.

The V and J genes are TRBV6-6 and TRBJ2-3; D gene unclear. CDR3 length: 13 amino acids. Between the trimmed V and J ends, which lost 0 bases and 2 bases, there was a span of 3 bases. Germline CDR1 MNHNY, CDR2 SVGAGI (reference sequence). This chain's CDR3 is CASSYSLTDTQYF. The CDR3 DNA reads TGTGCCAGCAGTTACTCCCTCACAGATACGCAGTATTTT.

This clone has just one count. This CDR3 reads CASSEGLGQGSEKLFF. As DNA, the CDR3 is TGTGCCAGCAGTGAAGGCTTGGGACAGGGAAGCGAAAAACTGTTTTTT. This rearrangement joins TRBV2 to TRBJ1-4; 9 bases are a match to TRBD1. J gave up 8 bases and V 1 base, and 8 bases lay outside the gene matches. The germline V gene has CDR1 SNHLY and CDR2 FYNNEI. The CDR3 consists of 16 residues.

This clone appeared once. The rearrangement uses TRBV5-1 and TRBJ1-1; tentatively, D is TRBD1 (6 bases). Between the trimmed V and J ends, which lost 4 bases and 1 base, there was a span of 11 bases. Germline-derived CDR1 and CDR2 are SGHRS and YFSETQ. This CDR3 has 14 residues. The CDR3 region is CASSPRTANTEAFF. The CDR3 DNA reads TGCGCCAGCAGCCCGAGGACAGCGAACACTGAAGCTTTCTTT.

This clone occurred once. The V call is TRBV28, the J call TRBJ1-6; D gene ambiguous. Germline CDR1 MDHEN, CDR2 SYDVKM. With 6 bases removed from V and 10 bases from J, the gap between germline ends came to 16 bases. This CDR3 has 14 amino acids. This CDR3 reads CASSKASGSSPLHF. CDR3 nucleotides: TGTGCCAGCAGCAAGGCCTCGGGGTCCTCACCCCTCCACTTT.

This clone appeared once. The CDR3 spells CASSTRPRDRVIANYGYTF. DNA of the CDR3: TGTGCCAGCAGCACACGCCCCCGGGACAGGGTGATAGCTAACTATGGCTACACCTTC. This chain joins TRBV7-2 and TRBJ1-2, with 9 nucleotides matching TRBD1. The CDR3 loop spans 19 amino acids. Germline loops: CDR1 SGHTA, CDR2 FQGNSA. V shed 5 bases and J 0 bases; nucleotides not matched to a gene: 16.

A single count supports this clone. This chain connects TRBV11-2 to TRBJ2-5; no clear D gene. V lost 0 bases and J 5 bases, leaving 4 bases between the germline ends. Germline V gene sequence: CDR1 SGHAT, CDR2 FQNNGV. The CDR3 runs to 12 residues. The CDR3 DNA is TGTGCCAGCAGCTTAGATCCGGAGACCCAGTACTTC. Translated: CASSLDPETQYF.

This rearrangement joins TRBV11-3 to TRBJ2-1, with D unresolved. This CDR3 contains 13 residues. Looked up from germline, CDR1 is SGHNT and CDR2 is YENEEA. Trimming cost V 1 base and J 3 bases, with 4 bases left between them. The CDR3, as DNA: TGTGCCAGCAGCTTAGTGCGCTACAATGAGCAGTTCTTC. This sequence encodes CASSLVRYNEQFF.

CDR3 bases: TGTGCCAGTACCCATGTCCAGGGTAGCAATCAGCCCCAGCATTTT. Amino acid sequence: CASTHVQGSNQPQHF. V and J are TRBV19 and TRBJ1-5; TRBD1 might be the D (5 bases). CDR1 and CDR2 from the germline V gene are LNHDA and SQIVND (reference sequence). The V and J ends lost 7 bases and 0 bases respectively, with 13 bases between them. The CDR3 is 15 amino acids.